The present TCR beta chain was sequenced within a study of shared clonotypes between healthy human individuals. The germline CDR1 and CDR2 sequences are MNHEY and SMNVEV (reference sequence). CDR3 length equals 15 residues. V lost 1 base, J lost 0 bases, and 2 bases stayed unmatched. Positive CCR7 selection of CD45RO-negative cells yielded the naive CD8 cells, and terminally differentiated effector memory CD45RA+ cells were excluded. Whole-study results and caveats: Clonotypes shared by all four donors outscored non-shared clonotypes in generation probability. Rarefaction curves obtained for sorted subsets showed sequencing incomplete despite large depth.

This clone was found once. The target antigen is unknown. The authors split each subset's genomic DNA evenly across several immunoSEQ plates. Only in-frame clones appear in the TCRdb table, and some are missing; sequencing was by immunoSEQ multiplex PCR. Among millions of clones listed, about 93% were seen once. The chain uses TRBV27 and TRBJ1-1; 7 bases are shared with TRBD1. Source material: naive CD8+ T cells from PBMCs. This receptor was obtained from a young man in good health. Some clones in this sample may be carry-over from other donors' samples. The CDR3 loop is CASSLYQGVNTEAFF. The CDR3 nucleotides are TGTGCCAGCAGTTTATATCAGGGGGTGAACACTGAAGCTTTCTTT.